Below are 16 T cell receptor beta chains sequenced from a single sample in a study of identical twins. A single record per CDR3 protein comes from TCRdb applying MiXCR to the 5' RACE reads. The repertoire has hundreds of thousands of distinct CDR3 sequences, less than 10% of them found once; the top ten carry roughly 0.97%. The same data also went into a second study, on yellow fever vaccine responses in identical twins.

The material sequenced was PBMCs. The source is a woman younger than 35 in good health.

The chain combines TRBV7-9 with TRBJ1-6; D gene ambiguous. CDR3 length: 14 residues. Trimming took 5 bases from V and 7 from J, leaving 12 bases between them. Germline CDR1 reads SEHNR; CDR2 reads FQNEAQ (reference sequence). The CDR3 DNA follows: TGTGCCAGCAGCCCGATGACACGGAATTCACCCCTCCACTTT. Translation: CASSPMTRNSPLHF.

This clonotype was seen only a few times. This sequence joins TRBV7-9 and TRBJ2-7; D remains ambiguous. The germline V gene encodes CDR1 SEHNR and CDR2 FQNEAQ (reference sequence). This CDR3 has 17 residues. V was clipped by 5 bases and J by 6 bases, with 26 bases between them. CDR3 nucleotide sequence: TGTGCCAGCAGCCCCCAGAATAGCCCTTTAAGGGCCAGCGAGCAGTACTTC. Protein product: CASSPQNSPLRASEQYF.

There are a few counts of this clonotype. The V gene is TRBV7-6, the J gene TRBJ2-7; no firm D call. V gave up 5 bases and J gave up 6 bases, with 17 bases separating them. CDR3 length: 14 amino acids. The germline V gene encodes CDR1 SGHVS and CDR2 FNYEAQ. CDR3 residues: CASSPRLDPGEQYF. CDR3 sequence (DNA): TGTGCCAGCAGCCCCCGACTCGATCCGGGCGAGCAGTACTTC.

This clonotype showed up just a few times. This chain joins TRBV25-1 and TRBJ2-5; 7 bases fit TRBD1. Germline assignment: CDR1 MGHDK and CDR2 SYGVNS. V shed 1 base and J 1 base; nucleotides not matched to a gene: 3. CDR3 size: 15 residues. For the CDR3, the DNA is TGTGCCAGCAGTGAATTTGGGACAGCCCAAGAGACCCAGTACTTC. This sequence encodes CASSEFGTAQETQYF.

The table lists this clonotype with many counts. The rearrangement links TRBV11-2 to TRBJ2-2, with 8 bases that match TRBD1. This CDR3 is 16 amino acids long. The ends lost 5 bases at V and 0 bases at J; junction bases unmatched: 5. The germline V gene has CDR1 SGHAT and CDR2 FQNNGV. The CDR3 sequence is CASSPRTGTNTGELFF. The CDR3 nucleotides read TGTGCCAGCAGCCCTCGGACAGGGACGAACACCGGGGAGCTGTTTTTT.

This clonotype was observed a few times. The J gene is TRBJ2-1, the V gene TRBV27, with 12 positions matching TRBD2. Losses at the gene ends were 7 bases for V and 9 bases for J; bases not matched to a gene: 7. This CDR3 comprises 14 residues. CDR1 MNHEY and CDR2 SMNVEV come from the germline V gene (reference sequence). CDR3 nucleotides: TGTGCCAGCACTACGACTAGCGGGAGTGGTGAGCAGTTCTTC. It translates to CASTTTSGSGEQFF.

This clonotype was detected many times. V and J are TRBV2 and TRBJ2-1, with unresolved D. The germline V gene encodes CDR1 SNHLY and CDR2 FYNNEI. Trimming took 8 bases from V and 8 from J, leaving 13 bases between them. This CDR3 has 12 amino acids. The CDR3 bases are TGTGCCAGCCGATTAGGGCCTGATGAGCAGTTCTTC. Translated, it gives CASRLGPDEQFF.

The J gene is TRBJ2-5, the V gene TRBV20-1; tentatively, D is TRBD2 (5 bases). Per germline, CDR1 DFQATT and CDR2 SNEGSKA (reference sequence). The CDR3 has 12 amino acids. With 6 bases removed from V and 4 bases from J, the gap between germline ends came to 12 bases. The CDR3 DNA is TGCAGTGCCCCCCAGGCGGGAGAGACCCAGTACTTC. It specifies CSAPQAGETQYF.

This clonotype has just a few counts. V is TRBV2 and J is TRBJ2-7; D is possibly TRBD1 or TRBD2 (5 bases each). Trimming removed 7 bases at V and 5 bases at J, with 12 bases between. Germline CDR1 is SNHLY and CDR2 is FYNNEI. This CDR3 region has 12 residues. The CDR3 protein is CASTPSRDEQYF. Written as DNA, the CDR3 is TGTGCCAGCACCCCTAGCAGGGACGAGCAGTACTTC.

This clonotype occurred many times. For the CDR3, the DNA is TGTGCCAGCAGCTCAGCCGGGACTTCGTACGAGCAGTACTTC. Translation gives CASSSAGTSYEQYF. The rearrangement joins TRBV7-2 to TRBJ2-7; possible D gene TRBD2, 6 bases. CDR1 is SGHTA and CDR2 is FQGNSA in the germline V gene. The CDR3 length is 14 residues. V lost 4 bases and J 4 bases, leaving 14 bases between the germline ends. Using reference TRBV7-2 and TRBJ2-7 for the parts outside the CDR3, the full variable domain is GAGVSQSPSNKVTEKGKDVELRCDPISGHTALYWYRQSLGQGLEFLIYFQGNSAPDKSGLPSDRFSAERTGGSVSTLTIQRTQQEDSAVYLCASSSAGTSYEQYFGPGTRLTVT.

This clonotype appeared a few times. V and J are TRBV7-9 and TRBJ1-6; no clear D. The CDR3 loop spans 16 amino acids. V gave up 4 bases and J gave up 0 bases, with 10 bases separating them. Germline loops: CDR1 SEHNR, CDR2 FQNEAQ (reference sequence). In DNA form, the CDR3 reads TGTGCCAGCAGCTACAGTCCAAGCTCCTATAATTCACCCCTCCACTTT. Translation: CASSYSPSSYNSPLHF.

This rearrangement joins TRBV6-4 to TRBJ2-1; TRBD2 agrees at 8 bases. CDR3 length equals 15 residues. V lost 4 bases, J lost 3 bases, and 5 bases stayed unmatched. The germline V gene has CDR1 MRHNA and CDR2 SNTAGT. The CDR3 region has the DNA TGTGCCAGCAGTGCCACTAGCGGTGACTACAATGAGCAGTTCTTC. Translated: CASSATSGDYNEQFF.

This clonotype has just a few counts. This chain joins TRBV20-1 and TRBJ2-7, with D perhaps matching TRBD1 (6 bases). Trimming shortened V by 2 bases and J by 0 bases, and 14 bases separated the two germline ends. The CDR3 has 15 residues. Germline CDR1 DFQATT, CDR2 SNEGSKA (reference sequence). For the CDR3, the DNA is TGCAGTGCTAGATCGGGACATTCAATCTCCTACGAGCAGTACTTC. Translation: CSARSGHSISYEQYF.

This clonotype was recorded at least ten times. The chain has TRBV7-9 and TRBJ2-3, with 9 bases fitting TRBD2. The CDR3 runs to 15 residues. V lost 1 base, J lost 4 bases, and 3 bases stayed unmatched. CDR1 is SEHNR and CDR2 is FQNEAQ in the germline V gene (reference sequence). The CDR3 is CASSLVAGGPDTQYF. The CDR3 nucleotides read TGTGCCAGCAGCTTAGTCGCGGGAGGGCCAGATACGCAGTATTTT. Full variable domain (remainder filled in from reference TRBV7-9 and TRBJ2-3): DTGVSQNPRHKITKRGQNVTFRCDPISEHNRLYWYRQTLGQGPEFLTYFQNEAQLEKSRLLSDRFSAERPKGSFSTLEIQRTEQGDSAMYLCASSLVAGGPDTQYFGPGTRLTVL.

The CDR3 coding sequence is TGTGCCAGCAGCTGGGACTCCCAAAAGGGCATTCAGTACTTC. It translates to CASSWDSQKGIQYF. The rearrangement joins TRBV7-2 to TRBJ2-4; weak D call: TRBD2 (6 bases). The length of the CDR3 is 14 residues. Trimming removed 4 bases from V and 9 bases from J, with 16 bases in between. The germline CDR1 and CDR2 sequences are SGHTA and FQGNSA.

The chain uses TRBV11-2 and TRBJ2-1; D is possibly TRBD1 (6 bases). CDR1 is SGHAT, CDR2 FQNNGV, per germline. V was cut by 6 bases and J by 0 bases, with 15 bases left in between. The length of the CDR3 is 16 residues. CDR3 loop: CASRPKQGSSYNEQFF. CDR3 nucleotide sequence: TGTGCCAGCAGACCTAAACAGGGTAGCTCCTACAATGAGCAGTTCTTC.